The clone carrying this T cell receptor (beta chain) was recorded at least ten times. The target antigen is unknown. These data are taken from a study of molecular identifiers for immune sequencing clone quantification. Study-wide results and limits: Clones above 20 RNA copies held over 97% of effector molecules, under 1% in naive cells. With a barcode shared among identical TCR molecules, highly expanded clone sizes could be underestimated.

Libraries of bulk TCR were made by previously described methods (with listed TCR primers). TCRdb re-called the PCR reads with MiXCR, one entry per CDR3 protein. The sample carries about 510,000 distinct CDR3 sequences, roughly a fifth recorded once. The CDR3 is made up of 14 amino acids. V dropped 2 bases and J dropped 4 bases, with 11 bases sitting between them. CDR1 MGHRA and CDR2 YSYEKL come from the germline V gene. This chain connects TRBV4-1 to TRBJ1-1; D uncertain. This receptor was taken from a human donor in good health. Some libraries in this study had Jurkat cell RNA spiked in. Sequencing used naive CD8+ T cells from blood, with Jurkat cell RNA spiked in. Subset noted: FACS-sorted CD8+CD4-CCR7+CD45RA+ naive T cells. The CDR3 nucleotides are TGCGCCAGCAGCCAATTCTCTGGAGTCACTGAAGCTTTCTTT. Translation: CASSQFSGVTEAFF.